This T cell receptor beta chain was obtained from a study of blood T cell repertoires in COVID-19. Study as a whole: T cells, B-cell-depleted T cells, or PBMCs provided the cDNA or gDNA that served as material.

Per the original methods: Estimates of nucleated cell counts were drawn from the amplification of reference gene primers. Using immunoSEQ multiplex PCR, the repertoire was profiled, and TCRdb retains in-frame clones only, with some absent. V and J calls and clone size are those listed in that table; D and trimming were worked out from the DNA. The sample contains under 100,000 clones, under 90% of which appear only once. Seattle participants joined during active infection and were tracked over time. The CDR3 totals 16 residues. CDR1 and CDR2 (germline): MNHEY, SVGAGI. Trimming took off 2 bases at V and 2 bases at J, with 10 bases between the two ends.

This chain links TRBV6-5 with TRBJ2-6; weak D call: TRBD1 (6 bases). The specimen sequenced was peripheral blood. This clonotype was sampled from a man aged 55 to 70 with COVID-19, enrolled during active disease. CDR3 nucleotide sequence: TGTGCCAGCAGTTACGGGACAAGAACTGGGGCCAACGTCCTGACTTTC. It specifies CASSYGTRTGANVLTF.